What follows are 6 T cell receptor beta chains derived from one specimen sequenced in a study of blood T cell repertoires in COVID-19 (dated by TCRdb to the early 2020s). The library was produced with the immunoSEQ multiplex PCR assay. TCRdb carries this immuneACCESS record with in-frame sequences only. Its versions omit some clonotypes, under half of them owing to an unresolved V gene in the studies checked, with the rest unexplained. The sample table records fewer than 300,000 clones; 80% to 90% of these occur just once. The top ten hold 1.5% of the sample. The specimen sequenced was peripheral blood. The receptor set was obtained from a woman aged 40-49 years who had recovered from COVID-19.

This clone was detected many times. The CDR3 loop reads CASSLARDGKDEAFF. The CDR3 DNA follows: TGTGCCAGCAGCTTAGCGCGGGACGGGAAGGATGAAGCTTTCTTT. V gene TRBV7-9 combines with J gene TRBJ1-1; possible D gene TRBD1, 5 bases. V was pared by 0 bases and J by 7 bases, with 15 bases between. The CDR3 contains 15 residues. Germline CDR1 SEHNR, CDR2 FQNEAQ (reference sequence).

V is TRBV19 and J is TRBJ2-2; the D gene is possibly TRBD2 (7 bases). From germline, CDR1 is LNHDA and CDR2 SQIVND (reference sequence). V dropped 7 bases and J dropped 5 bases, with 17 bases sitting between them. The CDR3 has 15 residues. CDR3 DNA sequence: TGTGCCAGTACCCCAGGGGAGGGCCGAACCGGGGAGCTGTTTTTT. This translates into CASTPGEGRTGELFF. Looking up the rest from reference TRBV19 and TRBJ2-2 gives the full variable domain: DGGITQSPKYLFRKEGQNVTLSCEQNLNHDAMYWYRQDPGQGLRLIYYSQIVNDFQKGDIAEGYSVSREKKESFPLTVTSAQKNPTAFYLCASTPGEGRTGELFFGEGSRLTVL.

V gene TRBV24-1 combines with J gene TRBJ1-1, with D possibly being TRBD1 (5 bases). CDR3 length: 11 residues. V lost 6 bases to trimming and J lost 6 bases, with 7 bases between them. CDR1 is KGHDR, CDR2 SFDVKD, per germline. This chain's CDR3 is CATSRGSEAFF. CDR3 sequence (DNA): TGTGCCACCAGTAGGGGTTCTGAAGCTTTCTTT.

The rearrangement uses TRBV30 and TRBJ2-3; D gene unclear. The CDR3 length is 13 residues. V was shortened by 3 bases and J by 6 bases, with 13 bases between the two germline ends. The germline V gene has CDR1 GTSNPN and CDR2 SVGIG (reference sequence). CDR3 bases: TGTGCCTGGAGCCTAGGTCGGTTCGATACGCAGTATTTT. This translates into CAWSLGRFDTQYF.

CDR3 coding DNA: TGTGCCAGCAGCCCGCCCGGGGAGGCGTCAGATACGCAGTATTTT. Its protein is CASSPPGEASDTQYF. V and J are TRBV9 and TRBJ2-3, with TRBD2 as a possible D gene (6 bases). The CDR3 covers 15 residues. V was clipped by 4 bases and J by 4 bases, with 16 bases between them. CDR1 is SGDLS and CDR2 is YYNGEE in the germline V gene. The full variable domain, in which reference TRBV9 and TRBJ2-3 provide the parts outside the CDR3, is DSGVTQTPKHLITATGQRVTLRCSPRSGDLSVYWYQQSLDQGLQFLIQYYNGEERAKGNILERFSAQQFPDLHSELNLSSLELGDSALYFCASSPPGEASDTQYFGPGTRLTVL.

The chain couples TRBV5-1 to TRBJ2-7; 11 positions agree with TRBD1. CDR1 is SGHRS and CDR2 is YFSETQ in the germline V gene. The CDR3 totals 14 residues. V was clipped by 3 bases and J by 6 bases; unmatched bases: 5. In DNA, the CDR3 is TGCGCCAGCAGCTCCCCGGGACAGGGGGGCGAGCAGTACTTC. Translation: CASSSPGQGGEQYF.